This passage covers 19 T cell receptor beta chains from one sample sequenced in a study of cytotoxic CD8 clonotypes in ibrutinib-treated CLL. TCRdb keeps only in-frame clones here, not all; method: immunoSEQ multiplex PCR. The data show under 150,000 clones, around four fifths seen once. Source: PBMCs, taken after 24 months of ibrutinib treatment. Receptors were obtained from a human donor with chronic lymphocytic leukemia.

The chain couples TRBV27 to TRBJ2-7, with D possibly TRBD1 on 6 matching bases. The V end lost 10 bases, the J end lost 2 bases, and 24 bases lay between the germline ends. Germline loops: CDR1 MNHEY, CDR2 SMNVEV (reference sequence). The CDR3 length is 16 residues. The CDR3 DNA sequence: TGTGCCAAGACGTGCCCCATGGGGACACCTCCCTACGAGCAGTACTTC. This encodes CAKTCPMGTPPYEQYF.

The table lists this clone with a few counts. The rearrangement joins TRBV30 to TRBJ2-2; D is unresolved. The CDR3 spans 13 residues. V was shortened by 2 bases and J by 0 bases, with 4 bases between the two germline ends. CDR1 and CDR2 (germline): GTSNPN, SVGIG (reference sequence). The CDR3, as DNA: TGTGCCTGGAGTTACACGAACACCGGGGAGCTGTTTTTT. This gives the protein CAWSYTNTGELFF.

A single count supports this clone. The chain is built from TRBV19 and TRBJ2-6, with D uncertain. V lost 3 bases to trimming and J lost 0 bases, with 6 bases between them. Germline V lookup: CDR1 LNHDA, CDR2 SQIVND (reference sequence). CDR3 length equals 15 residues. The CDR3 region is CASSISVSGANVLTF. Written as DNA, the CDR3 is TGTGCCAGTAGTATCTCGGTCTCTGGGGCCAACGTCCTGACTTTC.

The chain recombines TRBV28 with TRBJ2-2; no reliable D call. Germline values: CDR1 MDHEN, CDR2 SYDVKM. Trimming shortened V by 1 base and J by 6 bases, and 9 bases separated the two germline ends. The CDR3 loop spans 14 amino acids. CDR3 in amino acids: CASSLYHSSGELFF. The CDR3 DNA follows: TGTGCCAGCAGTTTATACCACAGTTCCGGGGAGCTGTTTTTT.

V gene TRBV7-9 combines with J gene TRBJ1-2; possibly TRBD1 for D (5 bases). The CDR3 is made up of 14 amino acids. Germline assignment: CDR1 SEHNR and CDR2 FQNEAQ (reference sequence). Trimming took off 6 bases at V and 4 bases at J, with 15 bases between the two ends. DNA for the CDR3: TGTGCCAGCAGACGAGAGGACACCTTCTATGGCTACACCTTC. Its protein product is CASRREDTFYGYTF.

The rearrangement links TRBV7-6 to TRBJ2-7, with unresolved D. CDR3 length: 12 amino acids. Per the germline V gene, CDR1 is SGHVS and CDR2 is FNYEAQ. Trimming took 5 bases from V and 5 from J, leaving 10 bases between them. CDR3 residues: CASSPRVDEQYF. DNA of the CDR3: TGTGCCAGCAGCCCAAGGGTAGACGAGCAGTACTTC.

The CDR3 region is CASSATGTGDNEQFF. CDR3 nucleotides: TGTGCCAGCAGCGCCACCGGGACAGGGGACAATGAGCAGTTCTTC. The chain joins TRBV11-3 to TRBJ2-1; TRBD1 matches at 10 bases. The CDR3 runs to 15 residues. V lost 5 bases and J lost 5; bases outside the gene matches: 6. Germline-derived CDR1 and CDR2 are SGHNT and YENEEA.

V gene TRBV6-1 combines with J gene TRBJ1-2; D ambiguous. The V end lost 1 base, the J end lost 7 bases, and 16 bases lay between the germline ends. There are 15 residues in the CDR3. Per germline, CDR1 MNHNS and CDR2 SASEGT. The chain's CDR3 is CASSEGIAPLPGYTF. The CDR3 bases are TGTGCCAGCAGTGAAGGTATAGCCCCACTTCCTGGCTACACCTTC.

The chain has TRBV13 and TRBJ2-5, with 14 bases aligning to TRBD2. The CDR3 contains 17 residues. Germline CDR1 and CDR2: PRHDT and FYEKMQ (reference sequence). V lost 0 bases and J lost 2; bases outside the gene matches: 2. CDR3 DNA sequence: TGTGCCAGCAGCTTAGGGGGACTAGCGGGGGATCAAGAGACCCAGTACTTC. Its protein product is CASSLGGLAGDQETQYF.

This clone has just a few counts. The chain couples TRBV9 to TRBJ1-2; D is perhaps TRBD1 (6 bases). Germline V CDR1 and CDR2: SGDLS, YYNGEE. The length of the CDR3 is 13 residues. V lost 4 bases to trimming and J lost 4 bases, with 11 bases between them. DNA of the CDR3: TGTGCCAGCAGCCTACAGGGCCTCTATGGCTACACCTTC. Protein product: CASSLQGLYGYTF. Supplemented by reference TRBV9 and TRBJ1-2, the full variable domain reads DSGVTQTPKHLITATGQRVTLRCSPRSGDLSVYWYQQSLDQGLQFLIQYYNGEERAKGNILERFSAQQFPDLHSELNLSSLELGDSALYFCASSLQGLYGYTFGSGTRLTVV.

The chain joins TRBV6-5 to TRBJ2-1; 9 nucleotides agree with TRBD1. The V and J ends lost 6 bases and 9 bases, in that order; junction bases with no gene match: 12. The CDR3 runs to 15 residues. Germline CDR1 is MNHEY and CDR2 is SVGAGI. DNA of the CDR3: TGTGCCAGCAGCACCGGGACAGGGTTGGGAAGTGAGCAGTTCTTC. Translating it yields CASSTGTGLGSEQFF.

V and J are TRBV18 and TRBJ2-5; D not certain. This CDR3 has 14 residues. Germline V gives CDR1 KGHSH, CDR2 LQKENI. Trimming shortened V by 0 bases and J by 2 bases, and 7 bases separated the two germline ends. CDR3 bases: TGTGCCAGCTCACCACCGAACAGACAAGAGACCCAGTACTTC. It translates to CASSPPNRQETQYF.

This chain joins TRBV2 and TRBJ2-1; the match to TRBD1 covers 7 bases. The ends lost 4 bases at V and 6 bases at J; junction bases unmatched: 9. The CDR3 consists of 15 residues. Germline V gene lookup returns CDR1 SNHLY and CDR2 FYNNEI. This chain's CDR3 is CASSGQGVGSNEQFF. The CDR3 DNA is TGTGCCAGCAGTGGACAGGGTGTCGGGTCCAATGAGCAGTTCTTC.

This clone was seen only once. The J gene is TRBJ1-1, the V gene TRBV12-5; TRBD1 matches at 9 bases. J lost 11 bases, V lost 4 bases, and 5 bases had no gene match. CDR3 length equals 12 residues. Germline assignment: CDR1 LGHNT and CDR2 FRNRAP. As DNA, the CDR3 is TGTGCTAGTGGTTGGGGGACAGGGTTTGCTTTCTTT. Translated: CASGWGTGFAFF.

The gene calls are TRBV27 and TRBJ1-1, with 7 bases matching TRBD1. Germline V gene data show CDR1 as MNHEY and CDR2 as SMNVEV (reference sequence). The CDR3 is 16 amino acids. The trim removed 8 bases at V and 0 bases at J, leaving 12 bases unmatched. The CDR3 region has the DNA TGTGCCAGCCGGTACCGGACAGGCCACATGAACACTGAAGCTTTCTTT. Its protein is CASRYRTGHMNTEAFF.

The chain links TRBV7-2 to TRBJ2-7; D gene unclear. Germline CDR1 SGHTA, CDR2 FQGNSA. Trimming cost V 6 bases and J 0 bases, with 15 bases left between them. This CDR3 contains 15 residues. CDR3 sequence reads: CASSPQVRSSYEQYF. In nucleotides, the CDR3 is TGTGCCAGCAGTCCCCAGGTCCGGAGCTCCTACGAGCAGTACTTC.

This chain links TRBV28 with TRBJ1-1, with 7 bases fitting TRBD1. V trimming: 7 bases; J trimming: 1 base; junction bases outside the gene matches: 9. This CDR3 has 15 residues. Per the germline V gene, CDR1 is MDHEN and CDR2 is SYDVKM. The CDR3 loop reads CASTPDRRANTEAFF. The CDR3 DNA reads TGTGCCAGCACCCCGGACAGGCGAGCGAACACTGAAGCTTTCTTT.

The rearrangement joins TRBV10-3 to TRBJ1-3; no firm D call. This CDR3 is 15 amino acids long. Trimming removed 4 bases from V and 0 bases from J, with 10 bases in between. Looked up from germline, CDR1 is ENHRY and CDR2 is SYGVKD. CDR3 sequence reads: CAISAEGRSGNTIYF. CDR3 bases: TGTGCCATCAGTGCGGAGGGCCGCTCTGGAAACACCATATATTTT.

In its sample, this clone was seen once. CDR3 region: CASSPRIDRGPSTDTQYF. DNA for the CDR3: TGTGCCAGCTCACCTAGAATCGACAGGGGCCCTAGCACAGATACGCAGTATTTT. This sequence joins TRBV18 and TRBJ2-3; 8 bases are shared with TRBD1. There are 18 residues in the CDR3. With 3 bases clipped from V and 0 bases from J, the junction kept 11 bases outside the gene matches. CDR1 is KGHSH and CDR2 is LQKENI in the germline V gene.